The clone carrying this T cell receptor beta chain has a count of ten or more. Per germline, CDR1 MNHNY and CDR2 SVGAGI (reference sequence). Trimming left V 8 bases short and J 2 bases short, with 13 bases between. CDR3 length equals 14 residues. The data are from a study of HIV-infected children after antiretroviral therapy interruption. In the study overall: Continuous-treatment samples came from weeks 0, 48 and 150.

RNA-based 3' RACE libraries used unique molecular identifiers. Each CDR3 protein gets one entry after TCRdb re-called the 3' RACE reads with MiXCR. The sample yields 70,000 to 90,000 distinct CDR3 sequences, roughly 6.4% seen once. The treatment denotes: PENTA 11 planned treatment interruption arm or continuous ART arm. V is TRBV6-6 and J is TRBJ1-5, with a weak D call TRBD1 (5 bases). This receptor was obtained from a pool of human donors with HIV. Sequences were derived from CD45RA+ CD4+ T cells from PBMCs, pooled from several time points, sampled from a donor given antiretroviral therapy, either interrupted or continuous. As to subset: naive CD4+ CD45RA+ CD45RO- T cells. CDR3 bases: TGTGCCAGCCGAGGGGAGGGTGGCAATCAGCCCCAGCATTTT. Protein: CASRGEGGNQPQHF.